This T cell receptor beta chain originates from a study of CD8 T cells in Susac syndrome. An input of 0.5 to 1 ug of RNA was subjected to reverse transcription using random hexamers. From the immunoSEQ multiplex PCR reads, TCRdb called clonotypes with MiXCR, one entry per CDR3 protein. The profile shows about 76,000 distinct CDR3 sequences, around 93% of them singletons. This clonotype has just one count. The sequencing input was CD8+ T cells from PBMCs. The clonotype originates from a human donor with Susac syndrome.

The chain's CDR3 is CSARGLAEGYNEQFF. The CDR3 nucleotides read TGCAGCGCCCGGGGGTTAGCGGAGGGGTACAATGAGCAGTTCTTC. V gene TRBV29-1 combines with J gene TRBJ2-1, with D tentatively TRBD2 (6 bases). The CDR3 runs to 15 residues. Germline V gene sequence: CDR1 SQVTM, CDR2 ANQGSEA. Trimming took off 7 bases at V and 4 bases at J, with 20 bases between the two ends.